This T cell receptor beta chain was obtained from a study of blood T cell repertoires in COVID-19. About the research overall: Acute and convalescent COVID-19 specimens originated in the United States, Italy and Spain. The analysed material was cDNA or gDNA that came from T cells, B-cell-depleted T cells, or PBMCs.

J lost 0 bases, V lost 5 bases, and 7 bases had no gene match. The CDR3 is 16 residues long. CDR1 MNHEY and CDR2 SVGEGT come from the germline V gene. Data came from immunoSEQ multiplex PCR; TCRdb stores just in-frame clones and leaves some out. This sample has approximately 320,000 clones, with roughly 86% found just once. This clone came up once. The clonotype originates from a woman aged 30 to 39 with COVID-19, enrolled during active disease. The specimen was peripheral blood. This rearrangement joins TRBV6-2 or TRBV6-3 to TRBJ2-3; 8 bases are a match to TRBD1. The CDR3 sequence is CASSPFRTGSTDTQYF. DNA of the CDR3: TGTGCCAGCAGTCCCTTTCGGACAGGGAGCACAGATACGCAGTATTTT.